These 25 T cell receptor beta chains originate from one sample sequenced in a study of shared clonotypes between healthy human individuals. Profiled with immunoSEQ multiplex PCR; TCRdb holds only in-frame clones, not every one. Altogether 600,000 to 750,000 clones are present, about 90% being singletons, with the ten largest covering 30% to 40%. The sample was memory CD8+ T cells from PBMCs. Subset given: CD45RO+ cells pooled with CCR7-negative TemRA cells. The source is a man younger than 35 in good health. Some clones in this sample may be carry-over from other donors' samples.

This clone was found many times. Within the sample, other DNA sequences also encode this same CDR3. The J gene is TRBJ2-7, the V gene TRBV7-8, with D possibly matching TRBD2 (5 bases). Germline CDR1 SGHVS, CDR2 FQNEAQ. Trimming shortened V by 5 bases and J by 5 bases, and 16 bases separated the two germline ends. The CDR3 is 14 amino acids. Here the CDR3 DNA reads TGTGCCAGCAGCGAAGATCGGGGTTTCGACGAGCAGTACTTC. Protein sequence: CASSEDRGFDEQYF.

V and J are TRBV11-1 and TRBJ2-2, with 9 bases lining up with TRBD2. The V and J ends lost 6 bases and 2 bases, in that order; junction bases with no gene match: 4. The V gene's germline CDR1 is SGHAT and CDR2 FQDESV (reference sequence). This CDR3 region has 15 residues. The CDR3 sequence is CASSLSGSNTGELFF. DNA of the CDR3: TGTGCCAGCAGTCTTAGCGGGAGTAACACCGGGGAGCTGTTTTTT. Variable domain in full (rest from reference TRBV11-1 and TRBJ2-2): EAEVAQSPRYKITEKSQAVAFWCDPISGHATLYWYRQILGQGPELLVQFQDESVVDDSQLPKDRFSAERLKGVDSTLKIQPAELGDSAMYLCASSLSGSNTGELFFGEGSRLTVL.

This chain links TRBV5-6 with TRBJ2-7; D may be TRBD1 (5 bases). V gave up 2 bases and J gave up 3 bases, with 12 bases separating them. Germline values: CDR1 SGHDT, CDR2 YYEEEE. The CDR3 is 14 residues long. The CDR3 sequence: CASSLGRGGYEQYF. The CDR3, as DNA: TGTGCCAGCAGCTTAGGAAGGGGTGGCTACGAGCAGTACTTC.

V usage is TRBV29-1 and J usage is TRBJ1-3; no firm D call. The CDR3 extends over 11 amino acids. Germline lookup yields CDR1 SQVTM and CDR2 ANQGSEA. V lost 7 bases to trimming and J lost 0 bases, with 4 bases between them. The CDR3 DNA sequence: TGCAGCGGTTACTCTGGAAACACCATATATTTT. The encoded protein is CSGYSGNTIYF.

The genes are TRBV4-1 and TRBJ2-5, with a tentative D call TRBD1 (5 bases). The CDR3 has 14 amino acids. Germline V lookup: CDR1 MGHRA, CDR2 YSYEKL. The ends were cut back, 1 base at V and 0 bases at J, with 6 bases in the middle. The CDR3: CASSQAGYQETQYF. Written as DNA, the CDR3 is TGCGCCAGCAGCCAAGCAGGGTACCAAGAGACCCAGTACTTC.

The chain carries TRBV7-8 and TRBJ2-7; D gene uncertain. Germline V gene data show CDR1 as SGHVS and CDR2 as FQNEAQ. Trimming took 1 base from V and 3 from J, leaving 7 bases between them. The length of the CDR3 is 13 residues. CDR3 region: CASSLEAHYEQYF. The CDR3 DNA follows: TGTGCCAGCAGCTTAGAGGCACACTACGAGCAGTACTTC.

The chain has TRBV5-4 and TRBJ2-7, with 9 bases identical to TRBD2. The V and J ends lost 0 bases and 5 bases, in that order; junction bases with no gene match: 9. This CDR3 contains 16 residues. CDR1 and CDR2 (germline): SGHNT, YYREEE (reference sequence). The CDR3 loop is CASSLALVAGEHEQYF. In DNA form, the CDR3 reads TGTGCCAGCAGCTTGGCCCTTGTAGCGGGAGAACACGAGCAGTACTTC.

The CDR3 DNA is TGTGCCAGCAGCCAAGACCCTGAGGGGTACGAGCAGTACTTC. Translated: CASSQDPEGYEQYF. This chain links TRBV4-2 with TRBJ2-7; D tentatively reads TRBD1 or TRBD2 (5 bases each). This CDR3 has 14 amino acids. The germline gives CDR1 LGHNA, CDR2 YNFKEQ. V was shortened by 0 bases and J by 4 bases, with 10 bases between the two germline ends.

The V gene is TRBV6-1, the J gene TRBJ1-2, with a weak D call TRBD1 (6 bases). V was cut by 2 bases and J by 4 bases, with 14 bases left in between. This CDR3 has 15 amino acids. CDR1 is MNHNS, CDR2 SASEGT, per germline. The CDR3 reads CASSEWGGRSYGYTF. The CDR3 DNA sequence: TGTGCCAGCAGTGAATGGGGGGGGCGAAGCTATGGCTACACCTTC.

This clone was seen a single time. This chain links TRBV6-6 with TRBJ2-5; TRBD2 might be the D (7 bases). The CDR3 runs to 14 residues. V lost 0 bases and J 5 bases, leaving 10 bases between the germline ends. The germline V gene has CDR1 MNHNY and CDR2 SVGAGI (reference sequence). CDR3 sequence reads: CASSYSWGGETQYF. CDR3 DNA sequence: TGTGCCAGCAGTTACTCATGGGGGGGCGAGACCCAGTACTTC.

J is TRBJ2-7 and V is TRBV25-1; D unclear. Germline V gene sequence: CDR1 MGHDK, CDR2 SYGVNS. This CDR3 spans 11 amino acids. Trimming shortened V by 3 bases and J by 5 bases, and 5 bases separated the two germline ends. CDR3 nucleotide sequence: TGTGCCAGCAGTGACCTACACGAGCAGTACTTC. It yields the protein CASSDLHEQYF.

The chain links TRBV11-2 to TRBJ1-1; D is possibly TRBD1 (5 bases). Per the germline V gene, CDR1 is SGHAT and CDR2 is FQNNGV. This CDR3 region has 14 residues. The V end lost 5 bases, the J end lost 2 bases, and 12 bases lay between the germline ends. CDR3 protein: CASSPGPGNTEAFF. The DNA of the CDR3 is TGTGCCAGCAGCCCGGGGCCAGGTAACACTGAAGCTTTCTTT.

The CDR3 DNA sequence: TGTGCCAGCAGCGCGGGACAGGAAGAGGACTATGGCTACACCTTC. Amino acids: CASSAGQEEDYGYTF. This chain uses TRBV9 with TRBJ1-2; TRBD1 matches 8 bases. This CDR3 contains 15 residues. Germline V gene sequence: CDR1 SGDLS, CDR2 YYNGEE. The V gene end was trimmed by 3 bases and the J gene end by 3 bases; junction bases not matched to a gene: 7.

The chain couples TRBV6-5 to TRBJ2-7; D possibly corresponds to TRBD2 (6 bases). The CDR3 has 15 residues. Trimming shortened V by 6 bases and J by 5 bases, and 20 bases separated the two germline ends. Germline CDR1 and CDR2: MNHEY and SVGAGI. The CDR3 loop is CASSRSGSTGDEQYF. The CDR3 nucleotides read TGTGCCAGCAGCCGTAGCGGATCGACGGGGGACGAGCAGTACTTC.

V gene TRBV7-7 combines with J gene TRBJ2-7; D gene uncertain. The germline V and J ends were trimmed by 2 bases and 2 bases, with 10 bases remaining between them. Germline values: CDR1 SSHAT, CDR2 FNYEAQ (reference sequence). The CDR3 loop spans 14 amino acids. The DNA for the CDR3 is TGTGCCAGCAGCTTAAATGGCGGAGCCTACGAGCAGTACTTC. Protein product: CASSLNGGAYEQYF.

The rearrangement joins TRBV7-2 to TRBJ2-7, with 11 bases identical to TRBD2. CDR3 length: 15 amino acids. Germline V CDR1 and CDR2: SGHTA, FQGNSA. V trimming: 2 bases; J trimming: 3 bases; junction bases outside the gene matches: 3. The CDR3 DNA reads as TGTGCCAGCAGCTTACTAGCGGGAGGTATCTACGAGCAGTACTTC. Translation gives CASSLLAGGIYEQYF.

This clone was found once. The chain carries TRBV28 and TRBJ2-1; 10 bases agree with TRBD1. This CDR3 has 16 amino acids. V shed 6 bases, J shed 0 bases, and the junction held 5 bases outside the gene matches. Per the germline V gene, CDR1 is MDHEN and CDR2 is SYDVKM. Here the CDR3 reads CASSRDRGHSYNEQFF. CDR3 in DNA: TGTGCCAGCAGCCGGGACAGGGGACACTCCTACAATGAGCAGTTCTTC.

The chain has TRBV14 and TRBJ1-1; D is unclear. The V gene's germline CDR1 is SGHDN and CDR2 FVKESK. The CDR3 is 14 residues long. V lost 2 bases, J lost 1 base, and 8 bases lay in between. The CDR3 sequence: CASSQFMANTEAFF. The CDR3 nucleotides read TGTGCCAGCAGCCAATTTATGGCGAACACTGAAGCTTTCTTT.

V is TRBV15 and J is TRBJ2-7; D unresolved. Germline lookup yields CDR1 LNHNV and CDR2 YYDKDF (reference sequence). V shed 3 bases and J shed 0 bases, with 9 bases lying between them. The CDR3 sequence is 14 residues long. The CDR3 spells CATSRDRLSYEQYF. The CDR3 DNA reads as TGTGCCACCAGCAGGGACCGTCTCTCCTACGAGCAGTACTTC.

The chain links TRBV9 to TRBJ2-3, with a possible D match to TRBD2 (5 bases). Germline V gene sequence: CDR1 SGDLS, CDR2 YYNGEE. Trimming pared 4 bases from V and 6 bases from J, leaving 21 bases between. This CDR3 is 16 amino acids long. The CDR3 bases are TGTGCCAGCAGCCCCCGTCGTACCACGGTAGCGGATACGCAGTATTTT. Translated: CASSPRRTTVADTQYF.

This clone was found once. V usage is TRBV2 and J usage is TRBJ1-5, with unresolved D. This CDR3 contains 16 residues. Germline values: CDR1 SNHLY, CDR2 FYNNEI. The V end lost 4 bases, the J end lost 5 bases, and 18 bases lay between the germline ends. CDR3 loop: CASSAGPPGDYQPQHF. The CDR3 region has the DNA TGTGCCAGCAGTGCAGGCCCTCCAGGCGATTATCAGCCCCAGCATTTT.

The CDR3 here is CASSLGPDRYSYEQYF. The CDR3 DNA reads as TGTGCCAGCAGCTTAGGGCCCGACAGATACTCCTACGAGCAGTACTTC. The chain is built from TRBV11-1 and TRBJ2-7; tentative D call: TRBD1 (5 bases). Germline V gives CDR1 SGHAT, CDR2 FQDESV (reference sequence). There are 16 residues in the CDR3. Trimming left V 1 base short and J 0 bases short, with 13 bases between.

The chain has TRBV27 and TRBJ2-7; tentatively, D is TRBD1 (5 bases). V was trimmed by 0 bases and J by 2 bases, leaving 8 bases between them. Per germline, CDR1 MNHEY and CDR2 SMNVEV (reference sequence). This CDR3 comprises 14 residues. DNA for the CDR3: TGTGCCAGCAGTTTATCGGCCAGGGCCTACGAGCAGTACTTC. Residues: CASSLSARAYEQYF.

Turning to this clone: An end of the junction differs from the germline gene, which may be a read error. The V and J genes are TRBV4-3 and TRBJ2-7, with 8 bases that match TRBD1. Germline assignment: CDR1 LGHNA and CDR2 YSLEER. CDR3 size: 14 residues. The CDR3 reads CASSQGTGTYDQYF. The CDR3 DNA sequence: TGCGCCAGCAGCCAAGGGACAGGGACCTACGATCAGTACTTC.

The rearrangement joins TRBV4-3 to TRBJ2-2; weak D call: TRBD1 (5 bases). The CDR3 spans 16 residues. Trimming removed 4 bases from V and 5 bases from J, with 17 bases in between. The germline gives CDR1 LGHNA, CDR2 YSLEER. CDR3 nucleotide sequence: TGCGCCAGCAGCCGAGGTCTTGGGGCGGAGACCGGGGAGCTGTTTTTT. Its translation: CASSRGLGAETGELFF.